This is a list of T cell receptor beta chains from one sample in a study of blood T cell repertoires in COVID-19. The protocol was immunoSEQ multiplex PCR, while the TCRdb copy is restricted to in-frame clones and leaves out a portion. The table shows about 260,000 clones, with approximately 91% occurring only once. Material: peripheral blood. The receptors come from a human donor in a cohort sampled during active COVID-19. Both conserved end residues are part of each CDR3. D genes are given only for firm matches. Part of the rows lack a size; the others show once, few, many or a class for expanded clones.

D gene	V gene	clone size	J gene	CDR3 protein	CDR3 DNA
TRBD1	TRBV13	NA	TRBJ2-5	CASSRRQGRQETQYF	TGTGCCAGCAGCCGAAGACAGGGTCGACAAGAGACCCAGTACTTC
TRBD2	TRBV28	NA	TRBJ2-7	CASSRLAGGTYEQYF	TGTGCCAGCAGTCGATTAGCGGGAGGGACCTACGAGCAGTACTTC
NA	TRBV7-6	NA	TRBJ2-7	CASSLGGESSYEQYF	TGTGCCAGCAGCTTAGGCGGAGAGAGCTCCTACGAGCAGTACTTC
TRBD2	TRBV7-7	few	TRBJ2-7	CASSLAAGLAYEQYF	TGTGCTAGCAGCTTAGCGGCGGGACTAGCTTACGAGCAGTACTTC
NA	TRBV15	NA	TRBJ2-7	CATSERQAFLPYEQYF	TGTGCCACCAGCGAAAGACAGGCTTTCTTACCCTACGAGCAGTACTTC
TRBD1	TRBV16	once	TRBJ1-1	CASSSGTGGMNTEAFF	TGTGCCAGCAGCTCCGGGACAGGGGGCATGAACACTGAAGCTTTCTTT
NA	TRBV6-4	NA	TRBJ2-2	CASSDSFGGPTGELFF	TGTGCCAGCAGTGACTCTTTTGGGGGCCCCACCGGGGAGCTGTTTTTT
TRBD1	TRBV18	once	TRBJ1-5	CASSLGQGVGPQHF	TGTGCCAGCTCCCTTGGACAGGGCGTGGGGCCCCAGCATTTT
NA	TRBV7-2	NA	TRBJ2-3	CASSLKGGDTQYF	TGTGCCAGCAGCTTAAAAGGAGGAGATACGCAGTATTTT
NA	TRBV5-5	NA	TRBJ2-5	CASSLGPGDGQETQYF	TGTGCCAGCAGCTTGGGTCCGGGGGACGGACAAGAGACCCAGTACTTC
TRBD1	TRBV25-1	NA	TRBJ1-2	CASSEPQGNYGYTF	TGTGCCAGCAGTGAACCACAGGGGAACTATGGCTACACCTTC
TRBD1	TRBV9	NA	TRBJ1-2	CASSEGQVHGYTF	TGTGCCAGCAGCGAGGGACAGGTCCATGGCTACACCTTC
NA	TRBV6-5	NA	TRBJ2-7	CASTAAGGNYEQYF	TGTGCCAGCACCGCGGCAGGGGGGAACTACGAGCAGTACTTC
NA	TRBV6-2/TRBV6-3	NA	TRBJ2-7	CASSYGPPSYEQYF	TGTGCCAGCAGTTACGGGCCGCCGTCCTACGAGCAGTACTTC
NA	TRBV25-1	NA	TRBJ1-5	CASSEFGGPRPQHF	TGTGCCAGCAGTGAATTTGGGGGCCCGCGGCCCCAGCATTTT
NA	TRBV6-2/TRBV6-3	NA	TRBJ2-5	CASSYSGGHQETQYF	TGTGCCAGCAGTTACTCGGGGGGGCATCAAGAGACCCAGTACTTC
NA	TRBV7-2	once	TRBJ1-2	CASSSEGLPYYGYTF	TGTGCCAGCAGCTCCGAGGGATTGCCGTACTATGGCTACACCTTC
TRBD1	TRBV29-1	NA	TRBJ2-1	CSVEEIGQGNEQFF	TGCAGCGTTGAAGAGATCGGACAGGGCAATGAGCAGTTCTTC
TRBD2	TRBV4-2	NA	TRBJ2-1	CASSPTLAGEGDNEQFF	TGTGCCAGCAGCCCAACACTAGCGGGAGAAGGGGACAATGAGCAGTTCTTC
TRBD2	TRBV6-5	once	TRBJ2-7	CASIMAGGGREQYF	TGTGCCAGCATCATGGCGGGAGGGGGGCGGGAGCAGTACTTC
NA	TRBV5-1	NA	TRBJ2-2	CASSLRSERIPGELFF	TGCGCCAGCAGCTTGAGGAGCGAGCGTATCCCCGGGGAGCTGTTTTTT
NA	TRBV7-8	NA	TRBJ2-2	CASSLRDRVKTSVNTGELFF	TGTGCCAGCAGCTTAAGGGACAGGGTCAAGACTAGCGTGAACACCGGGGAGCTGTTTTTT
NA	TRBV9	once	TRBJ1-1	CASSVEGVRGLNTEAFF	TGTGCCAGCAGCGTAGAAGGAGTCAGGGGATTGAACACTGAAGCTTTCTTT
NA	TRBV28	NA	TRBJ2-7	CASSLRQNTYEQYF	TGTGCCAGCAGTCTACGACAGAACACCTACGAGCAGTACTTC
NA	TRBV25-1	NA	TRBJ2-7	CASSVSYEQYF	TGTGCCAGCAGTGTGTCGTACGAGCAGTACTTC
NA	TRBV16	NA	TRBJ1-2	CASSPTGTGGGYTF	TGTGCCAGCAGCCCAACCGGGACCGGGGGGGGCTACACCTTC
NA	TRBV6-5	NA	TRBJ1-4	CASGRAGEKLFF	TGTGCCAGCGGGCGGGCCGGTGAAAAACTGTTTTTT
TRBD2	TRBV6-2/TRBV6-3	NA	TRBJ2-7	CASSYSTTSGYEQYF	TGTGCCAGCAGTTACTCGACTACTAGCGGCTACGAGCAGTACTTC
TRBD2	TRBV15	NA	TRBJ2-1	CATSRAQLAGAHEQFF	TGTGCCACCAGCAGAGCGCAACTAGCGGGAGCCCATGAGCAGTTCTTC
TRBD2	TRBV18	NA	TRBJ2-2	CASSPGLAGVRTGELFF	TGTGCCAGCTCACCGGGGCTAGCGGGAGTTCGCACCGGGGAGCTGTTTTTT
NA	TRBV30	NA	TRBJ2-7	CAWSRKQGYEQYF	TGTGCCTGGAGTCGGAAACAGGGCTACGAGCAGTACTTC
NA	TRBV6-5	NA	TRBJ1-2	CASSPLGGPSYGYTF	TGTGCCAGCAGCCCCTTGGGGGGGCCATCCTATGGCTACACCTTC
NA	TRBV5-1	few	TRBJ1-1	CASSLVGEGNTEAFF	TGCGCCAGCAGCTTGGTAGGGGAGGGGAACACTGAAGCTTTCTTT
NA	TRBV7-2	NA	TRBJ1-4	CASSARGEKLFF	TGTGCCAGCAGTGCCCGAGGGGAAAAACTGTTTTTT
NA	TRBV18	NA	TRBJ2-7	CASSPGQEQYF	TGTGCCAGCTCACCCGGACAGGAGCAGTACTTC
NA	TRBV9	NA	TRBJ1-1	CASSVEPGRGGTEAFF	TGTGCCAGCAGCGTAGAACCAGGGCGAGGGGGCACTGAAGCTTTCTTT
NA	TRBV7-2	NA	TRBJ1-1	CASSLEWANTEAFF	TGTGCCAGCAGCTTAGAATGGGCTAACACTGAAGCTTTCTTT
NA	TRBV28	NA	TRBJ2-7	CASSFLTSGFTYEQYF	TGTGCCAGCAGTTTCCTGACTAGTGGCTTTACATACGAGCAGTACTTC
NA	TRBV7-6	NA	TRBJ1-1	CASSPQTGNTEAFF	TGTGCCAGCAGCCCCCAGACGGGGAACACTGAAGCTTTCTTT
TRBD2	TRBV27	NA	TRBJ2-7	CASSSLSGGSFSYEQYF	TGTGCCAGCAGTTCCCTTAGCGGGGGGTCCTTTTCCTACGAGCAGTACTTC
TRBD2	TRBV28	NA	TRBJ2-2	CASSPPSGRAANTGELFF	TGTGCCAGCAGTCCCCCCAGCGGGAGGGCCGCGAACACCGGGGAGCTGTTTTTT
TRBD1	TRBV28	NA	TRBJ1-6	CASSLEGGTGLLSLHF	TGTGCCAGCAGTCTGGAGGGAGGGACAGGGTTGTTGTCCCTCCACTTT
NA	TRBV5-1	NA	TRBJ1-1	CASSLGQTEAFF	TGCGCCAGCAGCTTGGGACAGACTGAAGCTTTCTTT